These 14 T cell receptor beta chains originate from one sample sequenced in a study of neurological immune-mediated disorders. TCRdb re-derived calls from the 5' RACE reads in MiXCR, one entry per CDR3 protein. The top ten hold approximately 12% of the sample, which has fewer than 50,000 distinct CDR3 sequences, about 2.5% seen once. Sequenced: PBMCs. Receptors originate from a man younger than 45 with multiple sclerosis.

There are many counts of this clonotype. The genes are TRBV20-1 and TRBJ1-5, with 10 bases aligning to TRBD1. Germline V gene sequence: CDR1 DFQATT, CDR2 SNEGSKA (reference sequence). The CDR3 extends over 15 amino acids. With V trimmed by 6 bases and J by 3 bases, 8 bases remained unmatched. The CDR3 sequence: CSAPAGTGDNQPQHF. For the CDR3, the DNA is TGCAGTGCCCCCGCCGGGACAGGGGACAATCAGCCCCAGCATTTT.

This clonotype was seen more than once but under ten times. A much larger clone lies a single base off, so this may be a read error. This sequence joins TRBV2 and TRBJ2-4; the D gene is possibly TRBD1 (6 bases). CDR1 and CDR2 from the germline V gene are SNHLY and FYNNEI. The CDR3 runs to 11 residues. Trimming stripped 6 bases from V and 10 bases from J, with 10 bases between. The CDR3 here is CASRKGEIQYF. The DNA of the CDR3 is TGTGCCAGCAGGAAGGGGGAAATTCAGTACTTC.

This clonotype has at least ten counts. Here the CDR3 DNA reads TGTGCCAGCAGCCAAGATTACGTGGGAATCTCCTACAATGAGCAGTTCTTC. Protein: CASSQDYVGISYNEQFF. The chain employs TRBV14 and TRBJ2-1; D not certain. The germline CDR1 and CDR2 sequences are SGHDN and FVKESK. This CDR3 comprises 17 residues. V lost 0 bases and J lost 0, with 12 bases in between.

This clonotype was detected ten times or more. The chain uses TRBV27 and TRBJ2-7, with a weak D call TRBD2 (6 bases). Germline V gene data show CDR1 as MNHEY and CDR2 as SMNVEV (reference sequence). V was shortened by 3 bases and J by 6 bases, with 12 bases between the two germline ends. This CDR3 comprises 13 residues. DNA of the CDR3: TGTGCCAGCAGTTTTCGGGAGTCAGGCGAGCAGTACTTC. Encoded protein: CASSFRESGEQYF.

This clonotype showed up many times. The chain links TRBV20-1 to TRBJ2-7; D may match TRBD1 or TRBD2 (6 bases each). The CDR3 has 19 residues. CDR1 is DFQATT, CDR2 SNEGSKA, per germline (reference sequence). The germline V and J ends were trimmed by 1 base and 1 base, with 26 bases remaining between them. CDR3 nucleotides: TGCAGTGCTAGAGGTAGCGGACAGCAATCATCTCCTACTTCCTACGAGCAGTACTTC. Translated: CSARGSGQQSSPTSYEQYF.

The chain couples TRBV18 to TRBJ2-3; 7 nucleotides align to TRBD2. V lost 5 bases to trimming and J lost 3 bases; unmatched junction nucleotides: 2. The CDR3 contains 13 residues. Germline CDR1 KGHSH, CDR2 LQKENI. CDR3: CASSSGKTDTQYF. In DNA, the CDR3 is TGTGCCAGCTCAAGCGGGAAAACAGATACGCAGTATTTT.

This clonotype was counted ten times or more. This rearrangement joins TRBV5-1 to TRBJ1-1, with 7 nucleotides matching TRBD1. Trimming took 0 bases from V and 2 from J; bases not matched to a gene: 4. There are 15 residues in the CDR3. Germline V gives CDR1 SGHRS, CDR2 YFSETQ. CDR3 amino acids: CASSLEGAKNTEAFF. CDR3 in DNA: TGCGCCAGCAGCTTGGAGGGGGCAAAAAACACTGAAGCTTTCTTT.

This clonotype was seen repeatedly, ten times or more. The rearrangement uses TRBV7-9 and TRBJ2-2, with D perhaps TRBD2 (5 bases). Germline V gives CDR1 SEHNR, CDR2 FQNEAQ (reference sequence). V was pared by 7 bases and J by 8 bases, with 20 bases between. CDR3 length: 15 residues. The CDR3 sequence is CASILSSAGTGELFF. CDR3 nucleotide sequence: TGTGCCAGCATCCTATCTTCGGCGGGTACGGGGGAGCTGTTTTTT.

In its sample, this clonotype was seen many times. V usage is TRBV7-8 and J usage is TRBJ2-2; D gene unclear. From germline, CDR1 is SGHVS and CDR2 FQNEAQ. V lost 1 base and J lost 1, with 4 bases in between. The CDR3 totals 14 residues. CDR3 sequence (DNA): TGTGCCAGCAGCTTAGAGGAGAACACCGGGGAGCTGTTTTTT. Translating gives CASSLEENTGELFF.

This clonotype came up many times. This chain connects TRBV2 to TRBJ1-1, with D possibly TRBD1 on 5 matching bases. V lost 6 bases and J 2 bases, leaving 16 bases between the germline ends. Germline CDR1 reads SNHLY; CDR2 reads FYNNEI. CDR3 length equals 15 residues. The CDR3, as DNA: TGTGCCAGCAGAATTTGGGGAGGGACTAACACTGAAGCTTTCTTT. This sequence encodes CASRIWGGTNTEAFF.

This clonotype was seen many times. The chain uses TRBV20-1 and TRBJ1-5; a weak D match, TRBD1 (5 bases). Germline CDR1 DFQATT, CDR2 SNEGSKA (reference sequence). The CDR3 length is 13 residues. V lost 6 bases, J lost 3 bases, and 12 bases lay in between. The CDR3 spells CSAGRSNNQPQHF. The CDR3 DNA follows: TGCAGTGCGGGGCGGTCCAACAATCAGCCCCAGCATTTT.

At least ten counts were recorded for this clonotype. This chain uses TRBV7-2 with TRBJ2-7, with D hard to call. This CDR3 has 14 amino acids. Germline-derived CDR1 and CDR2 are SGHTA and FQGNSA. Trimming took 1 base from V and 6 from J, leaving 13 bases between them. CDR3 sequence: CASSLGPQNTEQYF. The DNA for the CDR3 is TGTGCCAGCAGCTTAGGGCCTCAGAATACCGAGCAGTACTTC.

By share, this clonotype ranks as medium-sized. The chain joins TRBV7-9 to TRBJ2-7, with D unresolved. CDR1 and CDR2 (germline): SEHNR, FQNEAQ (reference sequence). The CDR3 contains 14 residues. Trimming stripped 1 base from V and 2 bases from J, with 9 bases between. The CDR3 loop is CASSLGREPYEQYF. In DNA, the CDR3 is TGTGCCAGCAGCTTAGGTAGAGAACCCTACGAGCAGTACTTC.

In its sample, this clonotype was seen many times. The genes are TRBV5-1 and TRBJ2-7; 11 bases fit TRBD2. The CDR3 is 17 amino acids. The germline CDR1 and CDR2 sequences are SGHRS and YFSETQ. V lost 1 base, J lost 5 bases, and 11 bases stayed unmatched. The CDR3 DNA follows: TGCGCCAGCAGCTTGATTCCCTATAGCGGGGGGGACGACGAGCAGTACTTC. The encoded protein is CASSLIPYSGGDDEQYF.